This T cell receptor (beta chain) was retrieved from a study of CD8+CD57+ T cells in acquired aplastic anemia. Study information: The sorted CD4+ and CD8+ cells yielded an average around 3.2 ug of DNA.

By flow cytometry, patients selected for sequencing had shown an expansion of CD8+CD57+ cells. In all patients, the disease was severe acquired aplastic anemia. All patients were therapy-naive when blood was sampled. CDR3 and TCR beta VDJ profiling relied on genomic DNA as the template. In TCRdb, the reads were re-called with MiXCR into one record per CDR3 protein. The sample shows fewer than 300,000 distinct CDR3 sequences, 82% of them seen only once. The study's findings and limits: Any difference that existed in CD8+ Simpson's diversity between patients and controls was not significant.

The germline gives CDR1 SNHLY, CDR2 FYNNEI. The CDR3 spans 16 residues, counting both ends. In regard to this clonotype: Its antigen is unidentified. Here the CDR3 omits its conserved ending phenylalanine or tryptophan, so a read error is the likely source. No DNA is shown, since the ends of the CDR3 on it are uncertain; the CDR3 is the one TCRdb lists.

The source is a human donor with aplastic anemia. Material for sequencing was sorted CD4+, CD8+, or CD8+CD57+ T cells (not recorded which) from PBMCs. The chain joins TRBV2 to TRBJ2-1; TRBD1 was called by the table and not checked on the DNA. This chain's CDR3 is CASGEGGGNTQDFQLG.